This TCR beta chain was sequenced for a study of blood T cell repertoires in COVID-19. Profiling relied on immunoSEQ multiplex PCR, and the TCRdb table lists in-frame clones only, not all of them. The sample lists some 150,000 clones, 87% occurring once. The sequencing sample was made of peripheral blood. This TCR came from a woman aged 45-59 years with active or convalescent COVID-19.

The CDR3 loop reads CASSPPGGARGNTIYF. Written as DNA, the CDR3 is TGTGCCAGCTCACCACCGGGGGGGGCGAGAGGAAACACCATATATTTT. The V call is TRBV18, the J call TRBJ1-3; TRBD1 is a possible D gene (6 bases). Germline CDR1 reads KGHSH; CDR2 reads LQKENI. The V and J ends lost 0 bases and 4 bases respectively, with 13 bases between them. CDR3 length: 16 residues.